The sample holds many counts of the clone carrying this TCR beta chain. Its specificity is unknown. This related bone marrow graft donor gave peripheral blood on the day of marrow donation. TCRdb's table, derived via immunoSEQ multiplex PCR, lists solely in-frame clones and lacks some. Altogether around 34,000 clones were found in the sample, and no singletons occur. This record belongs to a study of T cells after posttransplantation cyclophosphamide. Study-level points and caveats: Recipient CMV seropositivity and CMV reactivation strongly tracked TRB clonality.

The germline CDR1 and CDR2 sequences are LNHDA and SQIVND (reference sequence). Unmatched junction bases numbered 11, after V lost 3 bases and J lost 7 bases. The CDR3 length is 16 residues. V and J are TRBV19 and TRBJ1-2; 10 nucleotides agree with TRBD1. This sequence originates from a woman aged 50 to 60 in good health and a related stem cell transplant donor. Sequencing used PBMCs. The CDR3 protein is CASSMGGQGVWGGYTF. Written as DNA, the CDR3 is TGTGCCAGTAGTATGGGAGGACAGGGGGTATGGGGTGGCTACACCTTC.